The T cell receptor beta chain described here comes from a study of regulatory T cells in long-lasting Graves disease. Study-wide points: Persistent disease samples used TRBV28, TRBJ1-2 and TRBJ2-5 preferentially.

HTBI primers from iRepertoire and Arm-PCR of CDR3 regions yielded the TCR beta libraries. TCRdb analysed the multiplex PCR reads with MiXCR anew, one entry per CDR3 protein. The repertoire includes roughly 250,000 distinct CDR3 sequences, under 20% of them detected once, and 14% sits in the top ten. Remarks on this clonotype: Its matching antigen is unknown.

Stated time point: newly diagnosed GD, antithyroid drugs for less than 3 months. Isolated PBMC RNA provided the starting material for the TCR library. Graves' disease diagnoses used American Thyroid Association guidelines. Those enrolled as patients came out of an endocrinology department in Xi'an, China. Roughly 8.3 milliliters of peripheral blood were taken and placed in EDTA tubes. The V gene lost 5 bases and the J gene lost 0 bases, with 11 bases spanning the gap. The CDR3 totals 14 residues. In germline, CDR1 is DFQATT, CDR2 SNEGSKA (reference sequence). The same data also went into a second study, on T cells in Graves' hyperthyroidism and ophthalmopathy.

The sequenced sample was peripheral blood mononuclear cells (PBMCs), obtained at new diagnosis, from a patient treated with antithyroid drugs. The V call is TRBV20-1, the J call TRBJ1-3; D not certain. This sequence was found in a woman in her twenties or thirties with Graves disease. As DNA, the CDR3 is TGCAGTGCTTTCCGGACCATCTCTGGAAACACCATATATTTT. It specifies CSAFRTISGNTIYF.